This T cell receptor (beta chain) was sequenced for a study of cytomegalovirus exposure and HLA in healthy donors. PCR was performed using 60 Vbeta and 13 Jbeta primers. Generated by immunoSEQ multiplex PCR, the TCRdb table keeps only in-frame clones and is missing some. The sample yields around 190,000 clones, about three quarters seen once. Per the germline V gene, CDR1 is LNHDA and CDR2 is SQIVND (reference sequence). The CDR3 length is 18 residues. V dropped 5 bases and J dropped 4 bases, with 26 bases sitting between them. The TCR originated in a woman aged 40 to 50 in good health and CMV-seronegative. The sample was PBMCs. The chain has TRBV19 and TRBJ2-5, with TRBD2 as a possible D gene (6 bases). CDR3 region: CASSLVSGVYLFGETQYF. CDR3 DNA: TGTGCCAGTAGTCTGGTTAGCGGCGTCTACCTCTTTGGAGAGACCCAGTACTTC.